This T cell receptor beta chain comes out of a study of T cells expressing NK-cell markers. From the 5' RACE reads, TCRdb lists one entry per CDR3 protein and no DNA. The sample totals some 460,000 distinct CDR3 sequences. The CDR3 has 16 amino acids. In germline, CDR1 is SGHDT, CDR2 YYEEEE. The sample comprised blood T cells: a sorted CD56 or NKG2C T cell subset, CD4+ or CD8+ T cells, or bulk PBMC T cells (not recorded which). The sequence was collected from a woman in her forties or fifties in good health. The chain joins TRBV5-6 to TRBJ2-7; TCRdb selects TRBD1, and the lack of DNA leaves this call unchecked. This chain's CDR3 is CASSLAGDFSGVEQYF. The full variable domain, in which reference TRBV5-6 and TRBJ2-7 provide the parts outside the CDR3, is DAGVTQSPTHLIKTRGQQVTLRCSPKSGHDTVSWYQQALGQGPQFIFQYYEEEERQRGNFPDRFSGHQFPNYSSELNVNALLLGDSALYLCASSLAGDFSGVEQYFGPGTRLTVT.